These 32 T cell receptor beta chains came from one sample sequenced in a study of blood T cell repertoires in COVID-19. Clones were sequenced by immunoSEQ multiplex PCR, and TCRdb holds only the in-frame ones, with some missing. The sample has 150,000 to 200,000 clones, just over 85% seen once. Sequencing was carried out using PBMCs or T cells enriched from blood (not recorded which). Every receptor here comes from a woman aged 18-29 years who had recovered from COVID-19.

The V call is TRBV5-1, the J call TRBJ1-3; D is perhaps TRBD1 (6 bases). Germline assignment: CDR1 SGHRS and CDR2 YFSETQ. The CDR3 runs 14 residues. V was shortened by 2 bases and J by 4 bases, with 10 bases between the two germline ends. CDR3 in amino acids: CASSLKTGGNTIYF. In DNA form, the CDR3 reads TGCGCCAGCAGCTTAAAAACAGGGGGAAACACCATATATTTT.

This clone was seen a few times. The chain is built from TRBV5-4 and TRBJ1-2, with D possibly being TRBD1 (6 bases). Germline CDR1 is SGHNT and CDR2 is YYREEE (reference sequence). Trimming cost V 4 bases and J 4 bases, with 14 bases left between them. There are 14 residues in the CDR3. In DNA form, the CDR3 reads TGTGCCAGCAGCATTGGACAGACAGTCTATGGCTACACCTTC. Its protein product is CASSIGQTVYGYTF.

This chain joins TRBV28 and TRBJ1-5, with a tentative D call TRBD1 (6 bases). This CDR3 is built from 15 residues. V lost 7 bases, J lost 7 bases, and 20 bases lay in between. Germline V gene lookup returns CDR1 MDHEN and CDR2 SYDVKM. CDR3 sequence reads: CASTESGASAQPQHF. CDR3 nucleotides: TGTGCCAGCACGGAGTCAGGGGCTTCCGCGCAGCCCCAGCATTTT.

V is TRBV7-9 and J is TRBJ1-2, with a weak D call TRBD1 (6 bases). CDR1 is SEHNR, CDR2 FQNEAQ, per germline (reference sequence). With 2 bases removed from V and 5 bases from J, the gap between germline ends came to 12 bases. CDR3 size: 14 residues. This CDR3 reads CASSLTGTSYGYTF. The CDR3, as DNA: TGTGCCAGCAGCTTAACAGGGACCTCTTATGGCTACACCTTC.

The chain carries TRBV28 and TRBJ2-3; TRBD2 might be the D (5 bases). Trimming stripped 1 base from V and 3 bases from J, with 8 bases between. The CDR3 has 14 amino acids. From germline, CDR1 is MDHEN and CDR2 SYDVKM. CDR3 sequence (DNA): TGTGCCAGCAGTTTATCCTCGGGGACAGATACGCAGTATTTT. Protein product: CASSLSSGTDTQYF.

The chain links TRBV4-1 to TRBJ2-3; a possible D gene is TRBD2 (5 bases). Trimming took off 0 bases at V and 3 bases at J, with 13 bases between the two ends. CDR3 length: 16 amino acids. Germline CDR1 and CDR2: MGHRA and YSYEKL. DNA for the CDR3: TGCGCCAGCAGCCAAGATTGGTCGGGGAAAACAGATACGCAGTATTTT. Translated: CASSQDWSGKTDTQYF.

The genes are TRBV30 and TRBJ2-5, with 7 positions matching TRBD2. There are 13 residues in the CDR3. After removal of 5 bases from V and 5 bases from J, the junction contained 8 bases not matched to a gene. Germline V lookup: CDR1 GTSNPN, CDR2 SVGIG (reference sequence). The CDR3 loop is CAWERRETETQYF. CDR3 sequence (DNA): TGTGCCTGGGAGAGGCGGGAGACGGAGACCCAGTACTTC.

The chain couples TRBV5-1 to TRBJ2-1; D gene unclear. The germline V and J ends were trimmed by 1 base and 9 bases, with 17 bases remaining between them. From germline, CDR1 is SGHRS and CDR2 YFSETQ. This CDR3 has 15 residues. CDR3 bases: TGCGCCAGCAGCTTGAGGCAGCAAGGAGACGGTGAGCAGTTCTTC. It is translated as CASSLRQQGDGEQFF.

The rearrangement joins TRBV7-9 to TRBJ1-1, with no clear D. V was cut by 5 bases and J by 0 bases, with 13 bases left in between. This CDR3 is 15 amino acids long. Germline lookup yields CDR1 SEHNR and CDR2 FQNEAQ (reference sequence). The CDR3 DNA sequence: TGTGCCAGCAGCCTATGGACCGGGATGAACACTGAAGCTTTCTTT. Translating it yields CASSLWTGMNTEAFF.

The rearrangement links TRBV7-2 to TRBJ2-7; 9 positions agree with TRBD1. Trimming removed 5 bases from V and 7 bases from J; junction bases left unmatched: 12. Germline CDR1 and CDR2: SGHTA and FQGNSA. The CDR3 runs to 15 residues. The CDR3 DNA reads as TGTGCCAGCAGCCCACTAGGACAGGGGCTAGAGGAGCAGTACTTC. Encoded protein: CASSPLGQGLEEQYF.

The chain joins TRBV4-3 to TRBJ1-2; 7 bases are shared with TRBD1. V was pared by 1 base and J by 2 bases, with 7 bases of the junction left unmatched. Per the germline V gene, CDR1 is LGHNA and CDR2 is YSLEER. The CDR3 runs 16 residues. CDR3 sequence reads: CASSQASRGRNYGYTF. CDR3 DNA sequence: TGCGCCAGCAGCCAAGCGTCGAGGGGGCGGAACTATGGCTACACCTTC.

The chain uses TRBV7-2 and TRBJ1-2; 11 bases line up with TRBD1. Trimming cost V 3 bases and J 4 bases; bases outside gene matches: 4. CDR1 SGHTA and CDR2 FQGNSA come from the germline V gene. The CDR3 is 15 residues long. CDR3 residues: CASSFGTGGSYGYTF. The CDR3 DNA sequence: TGTGCCAGCAGCTTCGGGACAGGGGGAAGCTATGGCTACACCTTC.

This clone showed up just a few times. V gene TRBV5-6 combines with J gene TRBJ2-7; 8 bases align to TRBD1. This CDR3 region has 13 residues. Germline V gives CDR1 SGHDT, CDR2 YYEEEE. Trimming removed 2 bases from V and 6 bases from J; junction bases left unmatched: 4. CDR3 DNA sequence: TGTGCCAGCAGCTTCGGACAGGGCACCGAGCAGTACTTC. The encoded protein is CASSFGQGTEQYF.

CDR3 loop: CASSLEAPLTFSSYNEQFF. Written as DNA, the CDR3 is TGTGCCAGCAGCTTGGAGGCACCCTTGACTTTTAGCTCCTACAATGAGCAGTTCTTC. The chain joins TRBV27 to TRBJ2-1, with D possibly being TRBD2 (5 bases). This CDR3 contains 19 residues. V was pared by 6 bases and J by 0 bases, with 24 bases between. Germline V gives CDR1 MNHEY, CDR2 SMNVEV (reference sequence).

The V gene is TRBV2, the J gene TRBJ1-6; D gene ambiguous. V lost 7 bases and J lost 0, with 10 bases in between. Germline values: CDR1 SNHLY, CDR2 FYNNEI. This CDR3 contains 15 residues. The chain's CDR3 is CASTPDSSYNSPLHF. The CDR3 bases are TGTGCCAGCACCCCGGACTCCTCCTATAATTCACCCCTCCACTTT.

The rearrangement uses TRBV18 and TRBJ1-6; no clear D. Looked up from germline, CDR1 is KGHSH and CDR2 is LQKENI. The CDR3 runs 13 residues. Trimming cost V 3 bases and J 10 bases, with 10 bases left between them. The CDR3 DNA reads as TGTGCCAGCTCACCGAGAGAGTACTCACCCCTCCACTTT. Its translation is CASSPREYSPLHF.

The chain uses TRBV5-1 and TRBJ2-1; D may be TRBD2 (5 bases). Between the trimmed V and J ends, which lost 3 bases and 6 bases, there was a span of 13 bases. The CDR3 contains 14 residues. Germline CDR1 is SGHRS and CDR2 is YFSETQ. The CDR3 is CASSSPPRANEQFF. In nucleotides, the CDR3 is TGCGCCAGCAGCTCACCGCCGAGGGCCAATGAGCAGTTCTTC.

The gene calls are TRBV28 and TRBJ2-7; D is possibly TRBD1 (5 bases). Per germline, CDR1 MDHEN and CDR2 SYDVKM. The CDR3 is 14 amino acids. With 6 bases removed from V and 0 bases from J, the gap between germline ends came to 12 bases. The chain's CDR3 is CASRQGSISYEQYF. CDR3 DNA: TGTGCCAGCAGGCAGGGATCTATCTCCTACGAGCAGTACTTC.

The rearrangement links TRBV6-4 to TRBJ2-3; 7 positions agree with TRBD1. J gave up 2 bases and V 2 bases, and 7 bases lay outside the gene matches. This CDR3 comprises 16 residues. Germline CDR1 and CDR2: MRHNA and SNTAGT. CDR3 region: CASSDTGTASTDTQYF. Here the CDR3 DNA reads TGTGCCAGCAGTGACACAGGGACAGCCTCCACAGATACGCAGTATTTT.

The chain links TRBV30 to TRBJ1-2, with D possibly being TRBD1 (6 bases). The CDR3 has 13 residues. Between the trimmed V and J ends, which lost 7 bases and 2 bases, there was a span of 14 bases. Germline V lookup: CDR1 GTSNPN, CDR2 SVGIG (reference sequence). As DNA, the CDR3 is TGTGCCTCGACTACCGGGACAAACTATGGCTACACCTTC. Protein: CASTTGTNYGYTF.

The CDR3 nucleotides read TGTGCCAGCAGCGCGAATCCCGGGTTTGCAACTAATGAAAAACTGTTTTTT. Amino acid sequence: CASSANPGFATNEKLFF. This chain joins TRBV11-2 and TRBJ1-4; no clear D gene. V lost 5 bases and J lost 0, with 16 bases in between. The germline CDR1 and CDR2 sequences are SGHAT and FQNNGV. This CDR3 contains 17 residues.

CDR3 DNA sequence: TGTGCCAGCAGCTTAGTTAGCGGGATTGGGTCCGAGCAGTACTTC. The encoded protein is CASSLVSGIGSEQYF. This chain connects TRBV13 to TRBJ2-7, with TRBD2 identical over 8 bases. The CDR3 totals 15 residues. CDR1 and CDR2 (germline): PRHDT, FYEKMQ (reference sequence). V lost 1 base to trimming and J lost 6 bases; unmatched junction nucleotides: 8.

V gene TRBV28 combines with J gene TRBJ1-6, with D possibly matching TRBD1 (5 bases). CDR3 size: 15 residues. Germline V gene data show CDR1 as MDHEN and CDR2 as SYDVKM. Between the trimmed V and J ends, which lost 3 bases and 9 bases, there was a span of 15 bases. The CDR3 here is CASSFRVGESSPLHF. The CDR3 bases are TGTGCCAGCAGTTTTAGGGTAGGGGAAAGTTCACCCCTCCACTTT.

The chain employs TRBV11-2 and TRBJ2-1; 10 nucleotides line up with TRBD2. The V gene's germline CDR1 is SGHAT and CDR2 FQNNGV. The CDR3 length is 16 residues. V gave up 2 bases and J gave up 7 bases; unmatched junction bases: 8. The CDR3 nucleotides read TGTGCCAGCAGCTTATCTAGCGGGAGTTGGGGTAATGAGCAGTTCTTC. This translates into CASSLSSGSWGNEQFF.

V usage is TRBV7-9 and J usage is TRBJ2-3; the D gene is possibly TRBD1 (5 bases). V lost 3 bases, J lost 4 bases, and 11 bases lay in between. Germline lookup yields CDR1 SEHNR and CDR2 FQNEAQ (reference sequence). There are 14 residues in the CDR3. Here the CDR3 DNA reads TGTGCCAGCAGCTTCTCATCCAGGGCAGATACGCAGTATTTT. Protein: CASSFSSRADTQYF. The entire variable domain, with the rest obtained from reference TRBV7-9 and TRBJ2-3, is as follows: DTGVSQNPRHKITKRGQNVTFRCDPISEHNRLYWYRQTLGQGPEFLTYFQNEAQLEKSRLLSDRFSAERPKGSFSTLEIQRTEQGDSAMYLCASSFSSRADTQYFGPGTRLTVL.

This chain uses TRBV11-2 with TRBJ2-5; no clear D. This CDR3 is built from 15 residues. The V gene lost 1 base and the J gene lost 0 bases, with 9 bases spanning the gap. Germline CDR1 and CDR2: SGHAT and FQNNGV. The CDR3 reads CASSLAGRYQETQYF. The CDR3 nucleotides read TGTGCCAGCAGCTTAGCCGGCAGGTACCAAGAGACCCAGTACTTC.

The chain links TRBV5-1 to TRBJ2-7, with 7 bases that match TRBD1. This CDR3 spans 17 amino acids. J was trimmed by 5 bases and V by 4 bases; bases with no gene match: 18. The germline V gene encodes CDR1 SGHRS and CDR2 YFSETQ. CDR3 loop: CASSRALTGLIRNEQYF. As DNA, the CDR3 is TGCGCCAGCAGCCGAGCCCTGACAGGGCTTATAAGAAACGAGCAGTACTTC.

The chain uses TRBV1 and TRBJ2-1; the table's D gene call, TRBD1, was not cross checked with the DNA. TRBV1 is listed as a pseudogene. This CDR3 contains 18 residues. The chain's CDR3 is CTSSQRQGPASSYNEQFF. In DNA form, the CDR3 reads TGCACCAGCAGCCAGAGACAGGGGCCAGCAAGCTCCTACAATGAGCAGTTCTTC.

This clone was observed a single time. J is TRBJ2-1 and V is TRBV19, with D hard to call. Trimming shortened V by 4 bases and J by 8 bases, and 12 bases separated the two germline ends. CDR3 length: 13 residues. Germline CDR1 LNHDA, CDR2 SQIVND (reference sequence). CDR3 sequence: CASSSLVIDEQFF. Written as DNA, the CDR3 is TGTGCCAGTAGTAGTCTAGTCATTGATGAGCAGTTCTTC.

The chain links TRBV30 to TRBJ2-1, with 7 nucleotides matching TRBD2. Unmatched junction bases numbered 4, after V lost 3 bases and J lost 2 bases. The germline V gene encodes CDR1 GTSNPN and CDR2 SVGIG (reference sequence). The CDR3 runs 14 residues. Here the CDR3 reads CAWSWAGAYNEQFF. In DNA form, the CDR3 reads TGTGCCTGGAGCTGGGCGGGAGCCTACAATGAGCAGTTCTTC.

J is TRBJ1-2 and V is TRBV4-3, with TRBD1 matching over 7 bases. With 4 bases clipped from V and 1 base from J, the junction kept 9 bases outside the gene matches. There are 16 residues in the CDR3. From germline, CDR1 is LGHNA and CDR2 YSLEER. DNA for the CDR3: TGCGCCAGCAGCCGGGGAACAGGGGTGAGTAACTATGGCTACACCTTC. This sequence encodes CASSRGTGVSNYGYTF.

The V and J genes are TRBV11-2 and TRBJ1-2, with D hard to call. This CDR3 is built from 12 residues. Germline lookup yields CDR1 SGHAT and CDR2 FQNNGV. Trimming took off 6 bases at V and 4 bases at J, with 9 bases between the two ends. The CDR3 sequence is CASSPSPYGYTF. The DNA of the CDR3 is TGTGCCAGCAGTCCCTCCCCCTATGGCTACACCTTC. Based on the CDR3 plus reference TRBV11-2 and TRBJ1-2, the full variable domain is EAGVAQSPRYKIIEKRQSVAFWCNPISGHATLYWYQQILGQGPKLLIQFQNNGVVDDSQLPKDRFSAERLKGVDSTLKIQPAKLEDSAVYLCASSPSPYGYTFGSGTRLTVV.